Listed here are 3 T cell receptor beta chains from one sample, sequenced in a study of response to subunit inactivated influenza vaccine. From the RT-PCR reads, TCRdb called clonotypes with MiXCR, one entry per CDR3 protein. The data hold approximately 530,000 distinct CDR3 sequences, with 13% observed a single time. The input for sequencing was PBMCs from blood, taken 40 to 50 days after vaccination. The receptors here all came from a man in his forties or fifties who received an inactivated influenza vaccine.

This clonotype was picked up a small number of times. The V gene is TRBV7-9, the J gene TRBJ2-7; D not certain. The germline V and J ends were trimmed by 2 bases and 5 bases, with 7 bases remaining between them. Per the germline V gene, CDR1 is SEHNR and CDR2 is FQNEAQ (reference sequence). This CDR3 has 12 amino acids. This CDR3 is CASSLSQDEQYF. The CDR3 region has the DNA TGTGCCAGCAGCTTAAGTCAGGACGAGCAGTACTTC. Full variable domain (remainder filled in from reference TRBV7-9 and TRBJ2-7): DTGVSQNPRHKITKRGQNVTFRCDPISEHNRLYWYRQTLGQGPEFLTYFQNEAQLEKSRLLSDRFSAERPKGSFSTLEIQRTEQGDSAMYLCASSLSQDEQYFGPGTRLTVT.

This chain connects TRBV20-1 to TRBJ2-1, with 9 nucleotides matching TRBD2. V shed 1 base and J 0 bases; nucleotides not matched to a gene: 13. The CDR3 length is 19 residues. Germline CDR1 reads DFQATT; CDR2 reads SNEGSKA (reference sequence). Here the CDR3 reads CSARGFGGRARSSYNEQFF. As DNA, the CDR3 is TGCAGTGCTAGAGGGTTTGGCGGGAGGGCCCGGAGCTCCTACAATGAGCAGTTCTTC.

In the case of this clonotype: Since no conserved phenylalanine or tryptophan closes the CDR3, a read error is the likely cause. This sequence joins TRBV20-1 and TRBJ2-7; D could derive from TRBD1 or TRBD2 (5 bases each). V lost 3 bases to trimming and J lost 9 bases, with 18 bases between them. This CDR3 has 13 residues. Germline V CDR1 and CDR2: DFQATT, SNEGSKA (reference sequence). The CDR3 bases are TGCAGTGCTAGGGGGACCGGTTCCGTCGGGCAGTACTCC. The encoded protein is CSARGTGSVGQYS.